The present T cell receptor beta chain was sequenced within a study of blood T cells in healthy people across ages. Through a sample-barcoded 5' primer and a J-beta primer mix, a second PCR was run for about 6 to 11 cycles. TCRdb re-called the 5' RACE reads through MiXCR, storing one row per CDR3 protein. The sample carries 1.5 million to 2 million distinct CDR3 sequences, roughly 49% recorded once. This sequence originates from a woman aged 40 to 50 in good health. Sequencing was performed on blood.

CDR3 nucleotides: TGTGCCAGCAGTGAAACGTACCCCCTCATTAGGGAGAGCTCCTACAATGAGCAGTTCTTC. It is translated as CASSETYPLIRESSYNEQFF. The V and J genes are TRBV6-1 and TRBJ2-1; D might be TRBD2 (5 bases). This CDR3 comprises 20 residues. The germline CDR1 and CDR2 sequences are MNHNS and SASEGT. V was clipped by 2 bases and J by 0 bases, with 23 bases between them.